In its sample, the clone carrying this TCR beta chain was seen a few times. The target antigen is unknown. The sample originates from a study of T cells in Graves' hyperthyroidism and ophthalmopathy. General study findings and limits: Using 13 V-J features, a model discriminated ophthalmopathy from stable hyperthyroidism.

Calling Graves' hyperthyroidism stable meant ophthalmopathy did not progress within 18 months. Uncontrolled infections, other autoimmune diseases, pregnancy or lactation led to exclusion of patients. The investigators amplified TCR beta CDR3 regions from RNA transcripts. HTBI primers drove first-round RT-PCR of the TCR CDR3. MiXCR, run by TCRdb on the multiplex PCR reads, gives a single entry per CDR3 protein. The sample includes hundreds of thousands of distinct CDR3 sequences, roughly 25% of them seen just once. The material sequenced was blood. This sequence was found in a man aged 45-65 years with Graves' hyperthyroidism.

CDR3 sequence: CASSGNRGGVAPQHF. CDR3 coding DNA: TGTGCCAGCAGTGGAAATCGGGGTGGTGTGGCGCCCCAGCATTTT. The chain couples TRBV2 to TRBJ1-5; D not certain. Trimming shortened V by 4 bases and J by 9 bases, and 19 bases separated the two germline ends. The germline gives CDR1 SNHLY, CDR2 FYNNEI. CDR3 size: 15 residues.